These 20 T cell receptor beta chains originate from one sample sequenced in a study of T cell repertoires in ileal Crohn's disease. The time point was: neoterminal ileum biopsy at postoperative endoscopy, about 6 months after surgery. The data were produced by immunoSEQ multiplex PCR, yet TCRdb's version contains in-frame clones alone and is incomplete. Here the sample spans about 11,000 clones, 70% to 80% being singletons. What was sequenced was ileal tissue. Source of these receptors: an adult with Crohn's disease.

The rearrangement links TRBV6-1 to TRBJ2-7; D uncertain. V was trimmed by 3 bases and J by 7 bases, leaving 4 bases between them. Germline CDR1 MNHNS, CDR2 SASEGT. This CDR3 comprises 10 residues. The CDR3 nucleotides read TGTGCCAGCAGTGATATGGAGCAGTACTTC. It translates to CASSDMEQYF.

The chain employs TRBV7-2 and TRBJ1-2, with D unresolved. Trimming stripped 4 bases from V and 6 bases from J, with 12 bases between. The germline gives CDR1 SGHTA, CDR2 FQGNSA. The CDR3 has 13 residues. As DNA, the CDR3 is TGTGCCAGCAGCTCCGCCTCGGGAGATGGCTACACCTTC. It yields the protein CASSSASGDGYTF.

J is TRBJ2-2 and V is TRBV6-1; D is possibly TRBD2 (5 bases). The CDR3 is 15 amino acids. Between the trimmed V and J ends, which lost 7 bases and 1 base, there was a span of 13 bases. Germline CDR1 is MNHNS and CDR2 is SASEGT. Here the CDR3 reads CASTSLAGNTGELFF. DNA of the CDR3: TGTGCCAGCACCTCCCTTGCGGGGAACACCGGGGAGCTGTTTTTT.

The chain recombines TRBV5-1 with TRBJ2-1; no clear D. The germline V and J ends were trimmed by 1 base and 5 bases, with 7 bases remaining between them. In germline, CDR1 is SGHRS, CDR2 YFSETQ. CDR3 length equals 13 residues. CDR3 in amino acids: CASSLFSNNEQFF. The CDR3 DNA reads TGCGCCAGCAGCTTGTTTAGTAACAATGAGCAGTTCTTC.

This chain uses TRBV7-9 with TRBJ2-1, with D possibly TRBD2 on 6 matching bases. The germline V gene has CDR1 SEHNR and CDR2 FQNEAQ (reference sequence). This CDR3 spans 14 amino acids. V lost 1 base and J lost 9, with 13 bases in between. In DNA, the CDR3 is TGTGCCAGCAGCTTAGGGAGGGGTACTTTTGAGCAGTTCTTC. Translating it yields CASSLGRGTFEQFF.

The V and J genes are TRBV7-9 and TRBJ1-1; D perhaps matches TRBD1 (6 bases). The CDR3 is made up of 13 amino acids. The germline gives CDR1 SEHNR, CDR2 FQNEAQ (reference sequence). V shed 4 bases and J shed 4 bases, with 10 bases lying between them. The CDR3 reads CASSSNRATEAFF. The CDR3 coding sequence is TGTGCCAGCAGCTCTAACAGGGCCACTGAAGCTTTCTTT.

V and J are TRBV19 and TRBJ2-6; TRBD1 is a possible D gene (6 bases). Germline-derived CDR1 and CDR2 are LNHDA and SQIVND (reference sequence). V lost 8 bases and J 1 base, leaving 15 bases between the germline ends. The CDR3 sequence is 16 residues long. The CDR3 here is CASSDSPSSGANVLTF. The CDR3 DNA reads TGTGCCAGTTCGGACAGTCCTTCTTCTGGGGCCAACGTCCTGACTTTC.

The V and J genes are TRBV5-1 and TRBJ2-3, with 9 bases aligning to TRBD1. The DNA matches TRBJ1-5 better at its end, which makes the J call doubtful. Germline CDR1 and CDR2: SGHRS and YFSETQ. CDR3 length equals 15 residues. CDR3 sequence (DNA): TGCGCCAGCAGCTTACCGGGACAGGGTCCCTGGGTTCAGCATTTT. It is translated as CASSLPGQGPWVQHF.

The chain employs TRBV9 and TRBJ2-3; the match to TRBD2 covers 9 bases. V gave up 3 bases and J gave up 6 bases; unmatched junction bases: 5. CDR1 SGDLS and CDR2 YYNGEE come from the germline V gene. This CDR3 comprises 14 residues. CDR3: CASSAGTSSDTQYF. DNA of the CDR3: TGTGCCAGCAGCGCGGGGACTAGCTCGGATACGCAGTATTTT.

V usage is TRBV15 and J usage is TRBJ2-5; D gene ambiguous. In germline, CDR1 is LNHNV, CDR2 YYDKDF (reference sequence). V lost 0 bases to trimming and J lost 2 bases, with 10 bases between them. There are 15 residues in the CDR3. The CDR3 DNA reads TGTGCCACCAGCAGAGATAACAGCATACAAGAGACCCAGTACTTC. Residues: CATSRDNSIQETQYF.

The rearrangement uses TRBV4-3 and TRBJ1-1; 9 positions agree with TRBD1. Germline-derived CDR1 and CDR2 are LGHNA and YSLEER. The CDR3 has 15 residues. The ends lost 6 bases at V and 8 bases at J; junction bases unmatched: 13. Here the CDR3 DNA reads TGCGCCAGCAGGCACGATACAGGGGGCATAAGAGAAGCTTTCTTT. This encodes CASRHDTGGIREAFF.

Turning to this clone: Given a much more abundant clone one base away, this may be a read error. The chain combines TRBV29-1 with TRBJ1-2; 7 bases align to TRBD1. Germline values: CDR1 SQVTM, CDR2 ANQGSEA. CDR3 length: 15 amino acids. CDR3 sequence reads: CSVDAIGDSNYGYAF. The CDR3 DNA follows: TGCAGCGTAGACGCCATCGGGGACAGTAACTATGGCTACGCCTTC.

This chain links TRBV27 with TRBJ2-1, with no clear D. CDR1 MNHEY and CDR2 SMNVEV come from the germline V gene (reference sequence). The CDR3 sequence is 14 residues long. V gave up 6 bases and J gave up 10 bases, with 19 bases separating them. CDR3 coding DNA: TGTGCCAGCAGCTATACCCCCTATACTCGGGAGCAGTTCTTC. Translated: CASSYTPYTREQFF.

The chain links TRBV29-1 to TRBJ2-7; a weak D match, TRBD1 (6 bases). This CDR3 spans 11 amino acids. Germline lookup yields CDR1 SQVTM and CDR2 ANQGSEA. The ends were cut back, 7 bases at V and 4 bases at J, with 11 bases in the middle. CDR3 loop: CSGGHEYEQYF. The CDR3 DNA reads TGCAGCGGGGGACATGAATACGAGCAGTACTTC.

This clone was observed a few times. This chain uses TRBV14 with TRBJ2-3; 8 bases are a match to TRBD2. V shed 4 bases, J shed 3 bases, and the junction held 6 bases outside the gene matches. The CDR3 loop spans 15 amino acids. CDR1 is SGHDN, CDR2 FVKESK, per germline. Here the CDR3 reads CASSPGGAGTDTQYF. The CDR3 DNA reads TGTGCCAGCAGCCCCGGGGGGGCCGGTACAGATACGCAGTATTTT. Combining the CDR3 with reference TRBV14 and TRBJ2-3 gives the whole variable domain EAGVTQFPSHSVIEKGQTVTLRCDPISGHDNLYWYRRVMGKEIKFLLHFVKESKQDESGMPNNRFLAERTGGTYSTLKVQPAELEDSGVYFCASSPGGAGTDTQYFGPGTRLTVL.

The rearrangement joins TRBV9 to TRBJ1-6, with TRBD1 identical over 10 bases. In germline, CDR1 is SGDLS, CDR2 YYNGEE. This CDR3 contains 15 residues. Trimming at V came to 0 bases and at J to 7 bases, leaving 1 base not matched to a gene. The chain's CDR3 is CASSVVDRGNSPLHF. DNA of the CDR3: TGTGCCAGCAGCGTAGTGGACAGGGGGAATTCACCCCTCCACTTT.

The rearrangement uses TRBV7-3 and TRBJ1-2; maybe TRBD1 (5 bases). The CDR3 loop spans 14 amino acids. With 5 bases removed from V and 8 bases from J, the gap between germline ends came to 18 bases. The germline CDR1 and CDR2 sequences are SGHTA and FQGTGA. The CDR3 here is CASSPLGGEGGYTF. The CDR3 region has the DNA TGTGCCAGCAGCCCCCTCGGGGGGGAGGGCGGCTACACCTTC.

DNA of the CDR3: TGTGCCAGCAGTTTATTACTGACAGGACGGAACACTGAAGCTTTCTTT. Translation: CASSLLLTGRNTEAFF. The chain recombines TRBV27 with TRBJ1-1; TRBD1 might be the D (6 bases). The germline V and J ends were trimmed by 1 base and 1 base, with 13 bases remaining between them. Germline V gene data show CDR1 as MNHEY and CDR2 as SMNVEV (reference sequence). This CDR3 is built from 16 residues.

V usage is TRBV27 and J usage is TRBJ1-1; 9 nucleotides align to TRBD1. V gave up 2 bases and J gave up 7 bases; unmatched junction bases: 8. The length of the CDR3 is 15 residues. Germline CDR1 reads MNHEY; CDR2 reads SMNVEV (reference sequence). This CDR3 is CASSLRMGGQGEAFF. DNA for the CDR3: TGTGCCAGCAGTTTACGAATGGGGGGACAGGGTGAAGCTTTCTTT.

This clone is large. CDR3 loop: CASSPRGFGYGYTF. For the CDR3, the DNA is TGTGCCAGCAGCCCCAGGGGGTTTGGGTATGGCTACACCTTC. The chain uses TRBV7-4 and TRBJ1-2; TRBD1 aligns across 7 bases. Trimming took 5 bases from V and 5 from J; bases not matched to a gene: 8. CDR3 length: 14 residues. Germline V gene sequence: CDR1 SGHVT, CDR2 SQSDAQ.